This T cell receptor beta chain was captured by sequencing in a study of monozygotic twins with inflammatory bowel disease (dated by TCRdb to about 2019). Notes on the research overall: The complete study included about 28 monozygotic twin pairs: 19 IBD-discordant Danish pairs and nine German pairs, of which four were IBD-concordant and five were IBD-discordant. The search for disease-associated traits relied mainly on comparing IBD patients with their genetically identical healthy co-twins within discordant pairs. Each individual had, on average, about 151 000 unique TCRalpha sequences and 181 000 unique TCRbeta sequences available for analysis. Study-level results and caveats: Because patients were on differing immunosuppressive treatments, the repertoires may have picked up extra background noise and inter-individual variability. Repertoire similarity did not differ between concordant and discordant twins, possibly due to limited statistical power. Compared with healthy twins, IBD patients had fewer clonotypes in common with other individuals, a difference most pronounced in patients showing signs of disease activity. The results gave no support for a single strong signal or clonotype linked to IBD. Different T cell subtypes could not be distinguished in the analysis. IBD patients had lower TCRbeta repertoire diversity, measured by the inverse Simpson index, than their healthy co-twins.

Library creation used 5' RACE. Each TCR library was prepared from about 3,300 ng of total RNA. For each sample, cDNA synthesis was carried out in eight separate reactions using SMARTScribe reverse transcriptase. During cDNA synthesis, template switching introduced unique molecular identifiers that contained a 6-nucleotide sample barcode. TCRalpha and TCRbeta cDNA was amplified in two nested PCRs of 16 and 9 cycles, and bead purification was carried out after each PCR. Before amplification, the cDNA was treated with uracil DNA-glycosylase and purified using the QIAquick PCR purification kit. The second PCR added Illumina TruSeq-compatible adapters along with sample-specific barcodes. Library quality and concentration were assessed using TapeStation and Qubit, and roughly 5.5 ng of each library was pooled. Sequencing of pooled libraries was carried out on an Illumina HiSeq2500 single-index Rapid Run using 2 x 100 bp reads and custom sequencing primers. The paper's processing steps were these. PCR and sequencing errors were corrected by UMI-based consensus assembly using MiGEC version 1.2.6. V(D)J alignment, clonotype assembly and CDR3 extraction were performed with MiXCR version 2.1.1. To normalise gene usage, clonotype sharing and MAIT/NKT TCR abundance, the top 1000, 10 000 and 20 000 clonotypes in each sample were analysed. Diversity was computed as the inverse Simpson index with the vegan R package after downsampling to 27 000 UMIs. Statistical testing used paired Mann-Whitney U tests on the discordant twin pairs and applied Benjamini-Hochberg correction for multiple testing. Following TCRdb reprocessing, every CDR3 protein sequence forms one entry, and DNA is not provided. The V and J calls here are based on TCRdb, not the publication. For this sample, the table gives about 420,000 distinct CDR3 sequences. More than 2% of the sample rests with the top ten.

From each donor, an approximately 2.5 ml peripheral blood sample was collected into PAXgene tubes and stored at -80 degrees C. Without T cell sorting, total RNA was isolated from whole blood using the PAXgene blood miRNA kit on an automated QIAcube. Deep TCRalpha and TCRbeta repertoire profiling with unique molecular barcoding was performed on peripheral blood of monozygotic twin pairs concordant or discordant for inflammatory bowel disease. For every twin pair, smoking habits were documented, and each individual was categorised as a current, former or never smoker. The germline V gene (reference sequence) gives CDR1 as MNHNY and CDR2 as SVGAGI. The CDR3 spans 12 residues, from the cysteine through the phenylalanine. No DNA appears here. For this clonotype: Its antigen target is currently unknown.

Sequencing used blood. The chain was built from TRBV6-6 and TRBJ1-2. The TCR originated in a human donor with ulcerative colitis or Crohn's disease, or a healthy co-twin of an affected twin (not recorded which). The CDR3 reads as follows: CATRTTANGYTF.